A few counts support the clone carrying this T cell receptor (beta chain). Trimming pared 3 bases from V and 6 bases from J, leaving 9 bases between. The CDR3 is 12 amino acids. The germline V gene has CDR1 ENHRY and CDR2 SYGVKD. This entry comes from a study of patients and donors after allogeneic stem cell transplantation. TCRdb re-derived calls from the RT-PCR reads in MiXCR, one entry per CDR3 protein. The table includes about 960,000 distinct CDR3 sequences, around 17% detected once. This receptor was obtained from a human donor who was either an allogeneic HSCT recipient or a stem cell or donor lymphocyte infusion donor (not recorded which). It is not recorded whose cells these are; they may come from a transplant donor. What was sequenced was blood, either unsorted or a sorted T cell fraction (not recorded which). The rearrangement joins TRBV10-3 to TRBJ2-7; a possible D gene is TRBD2 (7 bases). The DNA for the CDR3 is TGTGCCATCAGTGAAGGGGGGGCCGAGCAGTACTTC. This codes for CAISEGGAEQYF.